This passage covers 22 T cell receptor beta chains from one sample sequenced in a study of cytomegalovirus exposure and HLA in healthy donors. PCR was performed using 60 Vbeta and 13 Jbeta primers. Sequencing used immunoSEQ multiplex PCR; TCRdb keeps in-frame clones, though not all of them. The data contain some 150,000 clones, more than 65% of them singletons. Specimen: PBMCs. The source is a woman between 45 and 60 years old in good health and CMV-seronegative.

The chain couples TRBV4-2 to TRBJ1-4; 12 bases agree with TRBD1. J gave up 8 bases and V 0 bases, and 7 bases lay outside the gene matches. There are 17 residues in the CDR3. CDR1 LGHNA and CDR2 YNFKEQ come from the germline V gene. The DNA for the CDR3 is TGTGCCAGCAGCCAAGATCCGGGACAGGGGGCGAGGGAAAAACTGTTTTTT. This translates into CASSQDPGQGAREKLFF.

With respect to this clone: The same CDR3 is also encoded by other DNA sequences in this sample. The chain employs TRBV7-9 and TRBJ1-3; unclear D gene. Germline V gene data show CDR1 as SEHNR and CDR2 as FQNEAQ (reference sequence). Trimming left V 2 bases short and J 1 base short, with 6 bases between. The CDR3 extends over 14 amino acids. The CDR3 DNA follows: TGTGCCAGCAGCTTAAGCGGATCTGGAAACACCATATATTTT. Encoded protein: CASSLSGSGNTIYF.

The chain links TRBV4-2 to TRBJ2-7, with TRBD1 as a possible D gene (7 bases). The CDR3 runs 15 residues. Germline CDR1 LGHNA, CDR2 YNFKEQ. With 1 base removed from V and 5 bases from J, the gap between germline ends came to 15 bases. CDR3 residues: CASSQVGRGVHEQYF. The CDR3 nucleotides read TGTGCCAGCAGCCAAGTGGGCAGGGGGGTACACGAGCAGTACTTC.

The CDR3 is CASSVGSGAPYNEQFF. DNA of the CDR3: TGTGCCAGCAGCGTAGGCTCAGGGGCCCCCTACAATGAGCAGTTCTTC. The V and J genes are TRBV9 and TRBJ2-1; a weak D match, TRBD1 (6 bases). This CDR3 spans 16 amino acids. CDR1 and CDR2 from the germline V gene are SGDLS and YYNGEE. V was trimmed by 0 bases and J by 2 bases, leaving 12 bases between them.

This clone was seen more than once but under ten times. V usage is TRBV5-6 and J usage is TRBJ1-1; 9 bases are shared with TRBD1. V shed 4 bases, J shed 0 bases, and the junction held 4 bases outside the gene matches. From germline, CDR1 is SGHDT and CDR2 YYEEEE. The CDR3 totals 15 residues. In DNA, the CDR3 is TGTGCCAGCAGCGAAGGACAGGGGATGAACACTGAAGCTTTCTTT. It codes for CASSEGQGMNTEAFF. Full variable domain (missing parts from reference TRBV5-6 and TRBJ1-1): DAGVTQSPTHLIKTRGQQVTLRCSPKSGHDTVSWYQQALGQGPQFIFQYYEEEERQRGNFPDRFSGHQFPNYSSELNVNALLLGDSALYLCASSEGQGMNTEAFFGQGTRLTVV.

The V call is TRBV11-3, the J call TRBJ2-5; 13 nucleotides match TRBD2. V shed 5 bases and J 11 bases; nucleotides not matched to a gene: 14. The length of the CDR3 is 16 residues. Germline assignment: CDR1 SGHNT and CDR2 YENEEA. This chain's CDR3 is CASSDPGLAGTSEQYF. The CDR3 coding sequence is TGTGCCAGCAGCGATCCGGGACTAGCGGGAACAAGTGAGCAGTACTTC.

CDR3 bases: TGTGCCAGCAGCTTAACGACAGGGGCGAACACTGAAGCTTTCTTT. As protein: CASSLTTGANTEAFF. This chain links TRBV5-5 with TRBJ1-1; 8 nucleotides line up with TRBD1. V was clipped by 2 bases and J by 1 base; unmatched bases: 4. The CDR3 is 15 residues long. Germline CDR1 SGHKS, CDR2 YYEKEE (reference sequence). The full variable domain, its missing parts supplied by reference TRBV5-5 and TRBJ1-1, is DAGVTQSPTHLIKTRGQQVTLRCSPISGHKSVSWYQQVLGQGPQFIFQYYEKEERGRGNFPDRFSARQFPNYSSELNVNALLLGDSALYLCASSLTTGANTEAFFGQGTRLTVV.

This rearrangement joins TRBV5-1 to TRBJ2-7; 7 bases are shared with TRBD1. Germline CDR1 is SGHRS and CDR2 is YFSETQ. This CDR3 is 15 amino acids long. Trimming at V came to 0 bases and at J to 6 bases, leaving 9 bases not matched to a gene. The CDR3 nucleotides are TGCGCCAGCAGCTTGGAGGGACAGTGGTTCGGCGAGCAGTACTTC. Protein sequence: CASSLEGQWFGEQYF.

The gene calls are TRBV10-3 and TRBJ2-1; TRBD2 aligns across 9 bases. Losses at the gene ends were 5 bases for V and 0 bases for J; bases not matched to a gene: 5. This CDR3 contains 16 residues. Germline V gene data show CDR1 as ENHRY and CDR2 as SYGVKD. This CDR3 is CAISLRSGGSYNEQFF. The CDR3 DNA sequence: TGTGCCATCAGTCTACGTAGCGGGGGCTCCTACAATGAGCAGTTCTTC.

The rearrangement links TRBV28 to TRBJ2-7; TRBD2 aligns across 12 bases. Germline assignment: CDR1 MDHEN and CDR2 SYDVKM. Losses at the gene ends were 4 bases for V and 0 bases for J; bases not matched to a gene: 7. The CDR3 covers 17 residues. CDR3 bases: TGTGCCAGCAGTTCCGCACTGACTAGCGGGAGCTCCTACGAGCAGTACTTC. The encoded protein is CASSSALTSGSSYEQYF.

The rearrangement uses TRBV5-1 and TRBJ2-1; D unclear. Germline assignment: CDR1 SGHRS and CDR2 YFSETQ. CDR3 length equals 17 residues. The V gene lost 0 bases and the J gene lost 1 base, with 14 bases spanning the gap. For the CDR3, the DNA is TGCGCCAGCAGCTTGGGGGCCACCCATGATTCCTACAATGAGCAGTTCTTC. Protein product: CASSLGATHDSYNEQFF.

CDR3 region: CASNLRGLGHTGELFF. The CDR3 DNA follows: TGTGCCAGTAACCTCCGCGGGTTGGGCCACACCGGGGAGCTGTTTTTT. The rearrangement links TRBV19 to TRBJ2-2; D might be TRBD2 (5 bases). Germline CDR1 is LNHDA and CDR2 is SQIVND (reference sequence). The CDR3 covers 16 residues. V was pared by 7 bases and J by 3 bases, with 18 bases between.

V usage is TRBV9 and J usage is TRBJ2-3; D gene ambiguous. V gave up 0 bases and J gave up 2 bases, with 7 bases separating them. Germline V lookup: CDR1 SGDLS, CDR2 YYNGEE. This CDR3 comprises 14 residues. The chain's CDR3 is CASSVVQYTDTQYF. CDR3 coding DNA: TGTGCCAGCAGCGTAGTTCAGTACACAGATACGCAGTATTTT.

The chain has TRBV10-2 and TRBJ1-1; 9 positions agree with TRBD1. The CDR3 is 14 residues long. V trimming: 4 bases; J trimming: 4 bases; junction bases outside the gene matches: 4. Germline-derived CDR1 and CDR2 are WSHSY and SAAADI. DNA of the CDR3: TGCGCCAGCAGTGGGGGACAGGGAGTCACTGAAGCTTTCTTT. The encoded protein is CASSGGQGVTEAFF.

The V and J genes are TRBV4-1 and TRBJ1-5; perhaps TRBD1 as D (5 bases). Trimming removed 0 bases from V and 1 base from J, with 10 bases in between. The CDR3 is 16 residues long. Germline V gives CDR1 MGHRA, CDR2 YSYEKL. CDR3 coding DNA: TGCGCCAGCAGCCAAGATTCTAAGGGGAGCAATCAGCCCCAGCATTTT. Protein product: CASSQDSKGSNQPQHF.

This chain links TRBV28 with TRBJ1-3; D gene unclear. From germline, CDR1 is MDHEN and CDR2 SYDVKM. Between the trimmed V and J ends, which lost 3 bases and 0 bases, there was a span of 9 bases. This CDR3 is built from 15 residues. CDR3 in amino acids: CASSFTESSGNTIYF. The CDR3 DNA follows: TGTGCCAGCAGTTTTACAGAGTCCTCTGGAAACACCATATATTTT.

V usage is TRBV7-2 and J usage is TRBJ2-2; 12 bases agree with TRBD1. V lost 5 bases, J lost 7 bases, and 11 bases stayed unmatched. The CDR3 has 17 amino acids. Per germline, CDR1 SGHTA and CDR2 FQGNSA. CDR3 loop: CASSPTGQGALGGELFF. Written as DNA, the CDR3 is TGTGCCAGCAGCCCAACGGGACAGGGGGCGCTCGGCGGGGAGCTGTTTTTT.

This chain joins TRBV13 and TRBJ2-3, with 7 bases that match TRBD2. V trimming: 5 bases; J trimming: 3 bases; junction bases outside the gene matches: 20. This CDR3 comprises 19 residues. Per germline, CDR1 PRHDT and CDR2 FYEKMQ (reference sequence). CDR3 in DNA: TGTGCCAGCAGCCCGCCCCCAGCGGGGCCACGCAAAAGGACAGATACGCAGTATTTT. It specifies CASSPPPAGPRKRTDTQYF.

V usage is TRBV9 and J usage is TRBJ1-4; possibly TRBD1 for D (5 bases). The CDR3 has 15 amino acids. Germline-derived CDR1 and CDR2 are SGDLS and YYNGEE. V lost 2 bases, J lost 8 bases, and 16 bases lay in between. This chain's CDR3 is CASSVSPLGGEKLFF. In DNA, the CDR3 is TGTGCCAGCAGCGTGTCGCCGTTGGGGGGGGAAAAACTGTTTTTT. Supplemented by reference TRBV9 and TRBJ1-4, the full variable domain reads DSGVTQTPKHLITATGQRVTLRCSPRSGDLSVYWYQQSLDQGLQFLIQYYNGEERAKGNILERFSAQQFPDLHSELNLSSLELGDSALYFCASSVSPLGGEKLFFGSGTQLSVL.

The chain combines TRBV27 with TRBJ1-6; 8 positions match TRBD1. The V gene end was trimmed by 4 bases and the J gene end by 10 bases; junction bases not matched to a gene: 12. Germline V gene data show CDR1 as MNHEY and CDR2 as SMNVEV (reference sequence). The CDR3 totals 16 residues. The DNA for the CDR3 is TGTGCCAGCAGTTCCCAGCACAGGGGGAATGTCTCACCCCTCCACTTT. Translating gives CASSSQHRGNVSPLHF.

This chain connects TRBV5-1 to TRBJ2-3; D is possibly TRBD1 (5 bases). Germline lookup yields CDR1 SGHRS and CDR2 YFSETQ. V gave up 0 bases and J gave up 0 bases, with 11 bases separating them. This CDR3 has 16 amino acids. CDR3 sequence (DNA): TGCGCCAGCAGCTTGGGAACAGGCAGTAGCACAGATACGCAGTATTTT. Amino acids: CASSLGTGSSTDTQYF. Looking up the rest from reference TRBV5-1 and TRBJ2-3 gives the full variable domain: KAGVTQTPRYLIKTRGQQVTLSCSPISGHRSVSWYQQTPGQGLQFLFEYFSETQRNKGNFPGRFSGRQFSNSRSEMNVSTLELGDSALYLCASSLGTGSSTDTQYFGPGTRLTVL.

This chain joins TRBV5-1 and TRBJ2-7, with 9 nucleotides matching TRBD1. The J segment lost 0 bases and the V segment lost 5 bases, leaving 3 bases of the junction unmatched. The CDR3 loop spans 14 amino acids. Germline assignment: CDR1 SGHRS and CDR2 YFSETQ. The CDR3 sequence: CASRTGGTSYEQYF. DNA of the CDR3: TGCGCCAGCAGGACAGGGGGTACCTCCTACGAGCAGTACTTC.